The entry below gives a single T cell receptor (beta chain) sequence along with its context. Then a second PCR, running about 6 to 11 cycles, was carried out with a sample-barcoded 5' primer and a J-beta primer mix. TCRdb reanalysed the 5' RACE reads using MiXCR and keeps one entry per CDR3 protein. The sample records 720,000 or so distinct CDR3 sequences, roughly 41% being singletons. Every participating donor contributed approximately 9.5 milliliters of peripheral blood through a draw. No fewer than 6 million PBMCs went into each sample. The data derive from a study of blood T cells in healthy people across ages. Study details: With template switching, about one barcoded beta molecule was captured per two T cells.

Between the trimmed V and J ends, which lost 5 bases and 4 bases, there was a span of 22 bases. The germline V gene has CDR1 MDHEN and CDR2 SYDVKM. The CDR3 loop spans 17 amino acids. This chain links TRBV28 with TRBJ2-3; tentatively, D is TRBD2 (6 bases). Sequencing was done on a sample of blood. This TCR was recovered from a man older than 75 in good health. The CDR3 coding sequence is TGTGCCAGCAGTCCCTTCCTTTCGGGGGTTTCCCCAGATACGCAGTATTTT. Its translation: CASSPFLSGVSPDTQYF.